This T cell receptor beta chain was captured in a study of OX40 agonist ivuxolimab in advanced cancers. Study at large: Anti-PD-1, anti-PD-L1 or anti-CTLA-4 therapy given earlier was allowed, and 30% to 45% had some.

The repertoire was sequenced with immunoSEQ multiplex PCR; TCRdb's copy has only in-frame clones and lacks some. The profile shows 90,000 to 100,000 clones, roughly 88% of them singletons. Study results and caveats: Average numbers of expanded clones were greater in CD8+ T cells than in CD4+.

This clone came up a few times. The antigen is undetermined. Systemic immunosuppression or autoimmune disease history was grounds to exclude patients. Trimming shortened V by 5 bases and J by 3 bases, and 17 bases separated the two germline ends. This CDR3 has 15 amino acids. Germline values: CDR1 SGHAT, CDR2 FQNNGV. The clonotype originates from an adult with an advanced solid tumor such as melanoma, head and neck, liver or kidney cancer. The sequencing here drew on CD4+ or CD8+ T cells sorted from blood, taken in a trial of the OX40 agonist ivuxolimab. The rearrangement uses TRBV11-2 and TRBJ2-7; TRBD1 might be the D (5 bases). In DNA, the CDR3 is TGTGCCAGCAGCCGAAATCTCCTGGACATCTACGAGCAGTACTTC. This codes for CASSRNLLDIYEQYF.